One T cell receptor beta chain is described in this entry. As yet, its antigen is unknown. Sequenced by immunoSEQ multiplex PCR; TCRdb stores in-frame clones only, minus some. The sample lists about 360,000 clones, 70% to 90% occurring once. The data were obtained in a study of cytomegalovirus exposure and HLA in healthy donors. The CDR3 sequence is 15 residues long. CDR1 is MNHNS and CDR2 is SASEGT in the germline V gene. Trimming took 2 bases from V and 8 from J; bases not matched to a gene: 7. Broader study findings: Cytomegalovirus-associated TCR beta chains were listed, numbering 164.

The receptor's source is a young woman in good health and CMV-seronegative. The chain employs TRBV6-1 and TRBJ2-1; the match to TRBD1 covers 9 bases. The sequenced sample was PBMCs. CDR3 in DNA: TGTGCCAGCAGTGAAATCGGGACAGGGAGAGATGAGCAGTTCTTC. Its protein product is CASSEIGTGRDEQFF.